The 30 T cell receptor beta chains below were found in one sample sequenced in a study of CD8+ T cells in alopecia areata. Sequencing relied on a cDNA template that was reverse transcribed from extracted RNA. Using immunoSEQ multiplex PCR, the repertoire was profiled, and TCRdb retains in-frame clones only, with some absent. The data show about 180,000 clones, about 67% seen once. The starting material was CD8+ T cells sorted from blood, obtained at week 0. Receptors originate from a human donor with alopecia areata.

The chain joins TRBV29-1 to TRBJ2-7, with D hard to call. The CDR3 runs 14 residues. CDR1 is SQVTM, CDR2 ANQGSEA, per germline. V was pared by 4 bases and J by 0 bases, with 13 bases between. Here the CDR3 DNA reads TGCAGCGTTGGTTTCCCGGAGAGCTCCTACGAGCAGTACTTC. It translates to CSVGFPESSYEQYF.

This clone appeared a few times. DNA of the CDR3: TGTGCCAGCAGCACCCGTGGGACAGGGTGGACCTACGAGCAGTACTTC. This sequence encodes CASSTRGTGWTYEQYF. This chain links TRBV6-6 with TRBJ2-7, with 9 nucleotides matching TRBD1. The V gene end was trimmed by 6 bases and the J gene end by 2 bases; junction bases not matched to a gene: 11. CDR3 length: 16 residues. Germline V lookup: CDR1 MNHNY, CDR2 SVGAGI (reference sequence).

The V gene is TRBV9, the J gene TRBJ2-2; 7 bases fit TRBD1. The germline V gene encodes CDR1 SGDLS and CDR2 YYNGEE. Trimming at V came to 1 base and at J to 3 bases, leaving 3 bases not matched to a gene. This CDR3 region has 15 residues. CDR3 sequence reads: CASSVRQGDTGELFF. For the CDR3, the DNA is TGTGCCAGCAGCGTACGACAGGGTGACACCGGGGAGCTGTTTTTT.

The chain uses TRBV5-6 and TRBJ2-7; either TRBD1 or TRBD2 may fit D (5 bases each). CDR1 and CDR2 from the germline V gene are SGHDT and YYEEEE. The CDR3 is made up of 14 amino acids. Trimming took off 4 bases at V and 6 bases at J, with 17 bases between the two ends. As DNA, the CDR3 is TGTGCCAGCAGCCTCGGGGTAGGGACGGCCGAGCAGTACTTC. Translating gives CASSLGVGTAEQYF.

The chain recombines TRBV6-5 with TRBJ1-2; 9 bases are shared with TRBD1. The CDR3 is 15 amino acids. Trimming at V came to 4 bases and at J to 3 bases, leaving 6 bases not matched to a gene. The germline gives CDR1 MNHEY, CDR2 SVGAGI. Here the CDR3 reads CASSSRQGEDYGYTF. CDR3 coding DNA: TGTGCCAGCAGTTCCAGACAGGGGGAGGACTATGGCTACACCTTC.

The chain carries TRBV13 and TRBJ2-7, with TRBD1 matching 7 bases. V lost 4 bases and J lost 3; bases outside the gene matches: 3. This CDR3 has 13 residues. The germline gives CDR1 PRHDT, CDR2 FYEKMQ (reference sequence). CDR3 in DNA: TGTGCCAGCAGCTCCGGGACAGTCTACGAGCAGTACTTC. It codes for CASSSGTVYEQYF.

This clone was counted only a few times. CDR3 DNA: TGCAGCGTTGTGTCGCAGTCTTCCTACGAGCAGTACTTC. Translation: CSVVSQSSYEQYF. The rearrangement links TRBV29-1 to TRBJ2-7; D unclear. This CDR3 has 13 amino acids. The V gene's germline CDR1 is SQVTM and CDR2 ANQGSEA. V dropped 4 bases and J dropped 1 base, with 11 bases sitting between them.

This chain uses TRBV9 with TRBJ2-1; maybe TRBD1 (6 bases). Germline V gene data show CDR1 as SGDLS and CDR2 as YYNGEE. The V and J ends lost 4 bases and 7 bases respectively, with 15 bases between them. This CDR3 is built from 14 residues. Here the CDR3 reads CASSPFWGRNEQFF. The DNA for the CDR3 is TGTGCCAGCAGCCCCTTTTGGGGGCGGAATGAGCAGTTCTTC. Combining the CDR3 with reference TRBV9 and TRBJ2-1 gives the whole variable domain DSGVTQTPKHLITATGQRVTLRCSPRSGDLSVYWYQQSLDQGLQFLIQYYNGEERAKGNILERFSAQQFPDLHSELNLSSLELGDSALYFCASSPFWGRNEQFFGPGTRLTVL.

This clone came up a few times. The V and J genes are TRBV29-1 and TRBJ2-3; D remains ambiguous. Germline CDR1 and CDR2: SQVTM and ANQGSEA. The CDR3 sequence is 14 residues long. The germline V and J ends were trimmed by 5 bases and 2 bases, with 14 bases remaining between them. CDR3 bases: TGCAGCGTTCTGTGGCAGAGTGACACAGATACGCAGTATTTT. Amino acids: CSVLWQSDTDTQYF.

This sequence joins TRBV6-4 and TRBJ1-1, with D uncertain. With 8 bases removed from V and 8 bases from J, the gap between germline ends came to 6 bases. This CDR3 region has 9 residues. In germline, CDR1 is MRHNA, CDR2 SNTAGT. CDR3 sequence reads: CASVLEAFF. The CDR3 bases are TGTGCCAGCGTCTTAGAAGCTTTCTTT.

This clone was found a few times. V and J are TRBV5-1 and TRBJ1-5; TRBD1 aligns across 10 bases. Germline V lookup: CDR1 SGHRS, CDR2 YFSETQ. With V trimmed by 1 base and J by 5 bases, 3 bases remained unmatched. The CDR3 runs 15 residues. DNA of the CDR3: TGCGCCAGCAGCTTGACCGGGACAGGGGATCAGCCCCAGCATTTT. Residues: CASSLTGTGDQPQHF.

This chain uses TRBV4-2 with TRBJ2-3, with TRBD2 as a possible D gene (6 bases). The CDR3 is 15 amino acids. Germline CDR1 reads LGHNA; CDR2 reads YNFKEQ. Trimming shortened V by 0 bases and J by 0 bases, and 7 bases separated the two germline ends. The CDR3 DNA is TGTGCCAGCAGCCAAGAAGGGACTAGCACAGATACGCAGTATTTT. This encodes CASSQEGTSTDTQYF.

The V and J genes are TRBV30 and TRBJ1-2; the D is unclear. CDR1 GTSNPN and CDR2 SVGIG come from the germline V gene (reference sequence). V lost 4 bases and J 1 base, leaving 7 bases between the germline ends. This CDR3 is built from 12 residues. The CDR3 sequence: CAWTVHNYGYTF. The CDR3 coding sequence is TGTGCCTGGACGGTCCATAACTATGGCTACACCTTC.

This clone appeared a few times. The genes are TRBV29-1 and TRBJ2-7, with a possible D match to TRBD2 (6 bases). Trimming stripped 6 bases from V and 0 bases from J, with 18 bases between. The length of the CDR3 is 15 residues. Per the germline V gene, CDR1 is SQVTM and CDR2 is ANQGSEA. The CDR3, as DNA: TGCAGCGTGGCAGGGACTGCCGAAAGCTCCTACGAGCAGTACTTC. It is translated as CSVAGTAESSYEQYF.

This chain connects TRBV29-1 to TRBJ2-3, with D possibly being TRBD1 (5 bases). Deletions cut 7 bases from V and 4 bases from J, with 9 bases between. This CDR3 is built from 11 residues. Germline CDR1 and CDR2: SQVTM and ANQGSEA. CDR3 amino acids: CSGVGADTQYF. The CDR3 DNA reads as TGCAGCGGGGTAGGGGCAGATACGCAGTATTTT.

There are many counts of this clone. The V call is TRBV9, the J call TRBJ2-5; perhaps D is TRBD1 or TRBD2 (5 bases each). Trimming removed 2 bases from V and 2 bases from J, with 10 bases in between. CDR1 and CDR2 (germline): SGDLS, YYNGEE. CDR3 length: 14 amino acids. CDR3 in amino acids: CASSVGTAQETQYF. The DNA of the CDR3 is TGTGCCAGCAGCGTTGGGACCGCACAAGAGACCCAGTACTTC.

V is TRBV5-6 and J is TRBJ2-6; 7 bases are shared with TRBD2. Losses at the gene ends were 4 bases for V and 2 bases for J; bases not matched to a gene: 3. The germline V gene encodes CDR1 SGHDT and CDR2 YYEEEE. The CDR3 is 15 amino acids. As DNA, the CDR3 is TGTGCCAGCAGCCCGGGAGGTGCTGGGGCCAACGTCCTGACTTTC. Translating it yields CASSPGGAGANVLTF.

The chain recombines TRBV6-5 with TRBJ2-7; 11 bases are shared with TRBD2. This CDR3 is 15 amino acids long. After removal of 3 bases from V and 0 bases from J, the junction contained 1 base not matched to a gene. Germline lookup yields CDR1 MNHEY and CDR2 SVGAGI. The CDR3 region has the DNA TGTGCCAGCAGTTATACTAGCGGGGGCTCCTACGAGCAGTACTTC. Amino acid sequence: CASSYTSGGSYEQYF.

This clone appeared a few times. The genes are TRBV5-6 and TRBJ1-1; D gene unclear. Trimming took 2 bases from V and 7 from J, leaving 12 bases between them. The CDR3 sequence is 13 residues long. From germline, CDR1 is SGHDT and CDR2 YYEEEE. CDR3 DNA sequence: TGTGCCAGCAGCTTAGGAACACCTAGTGAAGCTTTCTTT. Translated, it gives CASSLGTPSEAFF.

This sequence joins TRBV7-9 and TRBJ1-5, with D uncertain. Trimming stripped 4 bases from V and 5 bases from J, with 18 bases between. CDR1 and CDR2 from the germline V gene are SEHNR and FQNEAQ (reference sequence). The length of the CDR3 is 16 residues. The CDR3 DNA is TGTGCCAGCAGCTCTACCAGTCGTCCTAGTGATCAGCCCCAGCATTTT. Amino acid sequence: CASSSTSRPSDQPQHF.

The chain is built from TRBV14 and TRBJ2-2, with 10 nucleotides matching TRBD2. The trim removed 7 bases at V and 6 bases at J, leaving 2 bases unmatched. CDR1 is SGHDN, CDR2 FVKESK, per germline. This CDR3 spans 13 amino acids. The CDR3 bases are TGTGCCAGCACCAGCGGGGGGGCCGGGGAGCTGTTTTTT. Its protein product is CASTSGGAGELFF. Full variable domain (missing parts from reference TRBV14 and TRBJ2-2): EAGVTQFPSHSVIEKGQTVTLRCDPISGHDNLYWYRRVMGKEIKFLLHFVKESKQDESGMPNNRFLAERTGGTYSTLKVQPAELEDSGVYFCASTSGGAGELFFGEGSRLTVL.

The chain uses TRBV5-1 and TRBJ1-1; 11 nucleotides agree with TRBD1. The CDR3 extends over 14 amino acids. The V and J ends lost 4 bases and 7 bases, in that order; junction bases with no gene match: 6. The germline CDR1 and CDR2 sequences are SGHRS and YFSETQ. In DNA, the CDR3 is TGCGCCAGCAGCCTGCGGACAGGGGGCGATGAAGCTTTCTTT. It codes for CASSLRTGGDEAFF.

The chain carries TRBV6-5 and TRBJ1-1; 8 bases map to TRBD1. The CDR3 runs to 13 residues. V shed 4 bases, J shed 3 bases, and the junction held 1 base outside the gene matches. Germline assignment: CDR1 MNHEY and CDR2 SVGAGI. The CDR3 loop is CASSLTGDTEAFF. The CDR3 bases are TGTGCCAGCAGTTTGACAGGGGACACTGAAGCTTTCTTT.

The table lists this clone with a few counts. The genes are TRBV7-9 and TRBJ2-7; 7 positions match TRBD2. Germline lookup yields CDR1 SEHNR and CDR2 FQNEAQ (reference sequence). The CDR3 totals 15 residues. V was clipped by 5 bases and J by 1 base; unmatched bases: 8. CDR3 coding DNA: TGTGCCAGCAGCCCGGCACCGGGGGGATCCTACGAGCAGTACTTC. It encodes CASSPAPGGSYEQYF.

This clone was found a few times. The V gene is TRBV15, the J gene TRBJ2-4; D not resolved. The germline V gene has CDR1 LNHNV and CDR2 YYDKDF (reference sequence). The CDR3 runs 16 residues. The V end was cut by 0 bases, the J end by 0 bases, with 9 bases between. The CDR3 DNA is TGTGCCACCAGCAGAGATGTAGGCCTAGCCAAAAACATTCAGTACTTC. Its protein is CATSRDVGLAKNIQYF.

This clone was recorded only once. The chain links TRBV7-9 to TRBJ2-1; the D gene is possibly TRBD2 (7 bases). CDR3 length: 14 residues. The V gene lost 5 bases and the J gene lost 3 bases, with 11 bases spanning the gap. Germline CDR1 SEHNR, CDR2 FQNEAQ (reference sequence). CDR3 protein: CASSRGGGYNEQFF. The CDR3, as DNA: TGTGCCAGCAGCAGGGGGGGAGGCTACAATGAGCAGTTCTTC. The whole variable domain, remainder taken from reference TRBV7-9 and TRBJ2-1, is DTGVSQNPRHKITKRGQNVTFRCDPISEHNRLYWYRQTLGQGPEFLTYFQNEAQLEKSRLLSDRFSAERPKGSFSTLEIQRTEQGDSAMYLCASSRGGGYNEQFFGPGTRLTVL.

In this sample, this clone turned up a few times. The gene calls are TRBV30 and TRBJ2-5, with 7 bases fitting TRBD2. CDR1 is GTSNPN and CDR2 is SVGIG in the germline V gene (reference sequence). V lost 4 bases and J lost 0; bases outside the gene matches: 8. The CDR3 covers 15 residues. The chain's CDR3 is CAWTGPAGYQETQYF. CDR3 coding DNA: TGTGCCTGGACGGGGCCAGCGGGGTACCAAGAGACCCAGTACTTC.

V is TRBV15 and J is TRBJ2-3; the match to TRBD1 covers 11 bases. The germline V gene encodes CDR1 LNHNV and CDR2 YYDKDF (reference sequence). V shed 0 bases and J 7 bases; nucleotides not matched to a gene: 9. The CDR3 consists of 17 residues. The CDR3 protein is CATSRDPGQGAVYTQYF. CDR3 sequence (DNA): TGTGCCACCAGCAGAGATCCAGGACAGGGGGCCGTGTATACGCAGTATTTT.

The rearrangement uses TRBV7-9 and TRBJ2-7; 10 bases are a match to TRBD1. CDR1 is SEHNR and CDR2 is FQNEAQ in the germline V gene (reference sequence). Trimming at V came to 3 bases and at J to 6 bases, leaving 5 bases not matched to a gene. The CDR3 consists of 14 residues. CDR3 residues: CASSFWDRGAEQYF. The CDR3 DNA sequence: TGTGCCAGCAGCTTCTGGGACAGGGGAGCCGAGCAGTACTTC.

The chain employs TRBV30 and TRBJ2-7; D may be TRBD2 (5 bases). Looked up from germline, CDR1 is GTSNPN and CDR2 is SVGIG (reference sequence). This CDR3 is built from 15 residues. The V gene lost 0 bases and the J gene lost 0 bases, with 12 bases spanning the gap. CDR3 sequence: CAWSVAGSLSYEQYF. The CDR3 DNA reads TGTGCCTGGAGTGTCGCGGGTTCCCTCTCCTACGAGCAGTACTTC.